This entry concerns a single T cell receptor beta chain. This record belongs to a study of blood T cell repertoires in COVID-19. The CDR3 consists of 13 residues. The germline CDR1 and CDR2 sequences are MNHEY and SVGAGI. The ends lost 6 bases at V and 7 bases at J; junction bases unmatched: 4. Authors' methods: Amplification with reference gene primers provided the estimates of nucleated cell counts. Libraries were prepared by immunoSEQ multiplex PCR; TCRdb keeps only in-frame clonotypes and omits some of them. Clone size and V and J calls were adopted from that table, with D and trimming inferred from the DNA. The table lists some 280,000 clones, 75% to 90% of them singletons, with approximately 0.85% in the top ten.

Sequenced: peripheral blood. This chain uses TRBV6-5 with TRBJ1-4, with TRBD1 identical over 8 bases. This TCR was recovered from a woman between 35 and 50 years old who had recovered from COVID-19. The CDR3 coding sequence is TGTGCCAGCAGGGACAGGGCAGTTGAAAAACTGTTTTTT. As protein: CASRDRAVEKLFF.